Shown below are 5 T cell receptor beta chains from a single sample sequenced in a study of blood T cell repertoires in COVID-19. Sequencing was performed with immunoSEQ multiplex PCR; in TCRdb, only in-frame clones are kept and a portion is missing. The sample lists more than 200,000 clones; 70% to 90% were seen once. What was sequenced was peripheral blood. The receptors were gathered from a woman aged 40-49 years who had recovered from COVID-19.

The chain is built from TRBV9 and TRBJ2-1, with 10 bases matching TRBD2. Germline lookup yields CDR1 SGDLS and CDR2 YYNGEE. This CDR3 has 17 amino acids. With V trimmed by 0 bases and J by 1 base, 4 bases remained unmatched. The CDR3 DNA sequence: TGTGCCAGCAGCGTAGCAGCGGGAGGGGTTTCCTACAATGAGCAGTTCTTC. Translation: CASSVAAGGVSYNEQFF.

The CDR3 reads CAWSARGGALSYEQYF. CDR3 DNA: TGTGCCTGGAGTGCCCGAGGGGGTGCGCTCTCCTACGAGCAGTACTTC. This chain connects TRBV30 to TRBJ2-7; maybe TRBD1 (6 bases). Germline CDR1 and CDR2: GTSNPN and SVGIG (reference sequence). Trimming removed 1 base from V and 0 bases from J, with 16 bases in between. The length of the CDR3 is 16 residues.

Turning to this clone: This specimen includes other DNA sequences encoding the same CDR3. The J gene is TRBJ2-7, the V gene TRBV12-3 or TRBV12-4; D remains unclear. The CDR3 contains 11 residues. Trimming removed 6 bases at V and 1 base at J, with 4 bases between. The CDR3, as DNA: TGTGCCAGCAGCCCTTCCTACGAGCAGTACTTC. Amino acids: CASSPSYEQYF.

CDR3 bases: TGTGCCAGTACCCCTCAGGGCCGGACCGGGGAGCTGTTTTTT. Translation: CASTPQGRTGELFF. This sequence joins TRBV19 and TRBJ2-2; TRBD1 might be the D (5 bases). V dropped 7 bases and J dropped 5 bases, with 14 bases sitting between them. CDR3 size: 14 residues. Germline CDR1 LNHDA, CDR2 SQIVND (reference sequence).

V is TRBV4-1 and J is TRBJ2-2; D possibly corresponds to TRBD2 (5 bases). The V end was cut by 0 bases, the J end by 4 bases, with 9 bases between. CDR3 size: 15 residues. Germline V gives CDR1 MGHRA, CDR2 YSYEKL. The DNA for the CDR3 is TGCGCCAGCAGCCAAGATTCAGGACTCACCGGGGAGCTGTTTTTT. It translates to CASSQDSGLTGELFF.